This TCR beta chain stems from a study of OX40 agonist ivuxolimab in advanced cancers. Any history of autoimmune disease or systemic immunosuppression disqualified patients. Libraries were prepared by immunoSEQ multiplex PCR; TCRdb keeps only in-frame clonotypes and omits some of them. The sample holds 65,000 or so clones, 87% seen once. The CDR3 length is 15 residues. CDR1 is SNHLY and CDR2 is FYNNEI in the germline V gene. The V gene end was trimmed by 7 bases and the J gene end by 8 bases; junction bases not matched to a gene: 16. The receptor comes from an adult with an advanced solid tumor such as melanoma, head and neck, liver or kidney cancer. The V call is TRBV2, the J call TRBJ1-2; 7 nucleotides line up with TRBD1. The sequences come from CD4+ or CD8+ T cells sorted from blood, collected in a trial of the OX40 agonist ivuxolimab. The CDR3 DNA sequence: TGTGCCAGCAAGGATAGGGTAGACAGGGAGAGCGGCTACACCTTC. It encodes CASKDRVDRESGYTF.